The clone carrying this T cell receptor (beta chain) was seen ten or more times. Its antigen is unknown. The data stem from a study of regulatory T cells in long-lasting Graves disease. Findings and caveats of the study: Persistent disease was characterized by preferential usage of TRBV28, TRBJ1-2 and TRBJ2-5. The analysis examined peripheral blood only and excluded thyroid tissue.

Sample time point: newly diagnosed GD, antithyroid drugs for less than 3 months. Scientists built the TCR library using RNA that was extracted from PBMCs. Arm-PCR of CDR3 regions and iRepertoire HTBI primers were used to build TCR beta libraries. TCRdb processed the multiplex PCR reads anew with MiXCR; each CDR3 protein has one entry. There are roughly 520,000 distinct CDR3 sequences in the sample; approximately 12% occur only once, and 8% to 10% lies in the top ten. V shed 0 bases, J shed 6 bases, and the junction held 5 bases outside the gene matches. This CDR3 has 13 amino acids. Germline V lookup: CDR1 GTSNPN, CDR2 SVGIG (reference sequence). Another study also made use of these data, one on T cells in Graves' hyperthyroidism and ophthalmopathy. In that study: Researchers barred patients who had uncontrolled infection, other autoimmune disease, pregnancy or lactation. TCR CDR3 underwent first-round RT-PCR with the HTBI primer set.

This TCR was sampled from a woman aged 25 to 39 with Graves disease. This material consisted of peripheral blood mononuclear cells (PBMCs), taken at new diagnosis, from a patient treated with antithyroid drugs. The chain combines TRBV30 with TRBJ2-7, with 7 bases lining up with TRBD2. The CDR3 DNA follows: TGTGCCTGGAGTGTACGGGCGGGAGTCGAGCAGTACTTC. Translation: CAWSVRAGVEQYF.